This TCR beta chain was recorded in a study of radiation and T cells in renal cell carcinoma. As for the study in general: Nephrectomy followed 15 Gy stereotactic body radiation by 4 weeks.

Time point indicated: blood 2 weeks post-SBRT. Treatment of the sample: 15 Gy SBRT to primary tumor, nephrectomy 4 weeks later. After SBRT, blood was collected at 2 and 4 weeks, plus baseline. Germline CDR1 MNHNY, CDR2 SVGAGI (reference sequence). The CDR3 length is 14 residues. V lost 2 bases, J lost 5 bases, and 13 bases lay in between. Repertoires were generated with immunoSEQ multiplex PCR, while TCRdb's copy carries only in-frame clones and drops some. This sample has around 130,000 clones, with approximately 90% found just once. The clonotype originates from a woman in her 70s with renal cell carcinoma. The sample was blood, taken from a patient whose treatment included radiotherapy and nephrectomy. The chain links TRBV6-6 to TRBJ2-7, with D possibly matching TRBD1 (5 bases). In DNA form, the CDR3 reads TGTGCCAGCAGTTACGGGGCCCTGGGGAACGAGCAGTACTTC. Translation: CASSYGALGNEQYF.